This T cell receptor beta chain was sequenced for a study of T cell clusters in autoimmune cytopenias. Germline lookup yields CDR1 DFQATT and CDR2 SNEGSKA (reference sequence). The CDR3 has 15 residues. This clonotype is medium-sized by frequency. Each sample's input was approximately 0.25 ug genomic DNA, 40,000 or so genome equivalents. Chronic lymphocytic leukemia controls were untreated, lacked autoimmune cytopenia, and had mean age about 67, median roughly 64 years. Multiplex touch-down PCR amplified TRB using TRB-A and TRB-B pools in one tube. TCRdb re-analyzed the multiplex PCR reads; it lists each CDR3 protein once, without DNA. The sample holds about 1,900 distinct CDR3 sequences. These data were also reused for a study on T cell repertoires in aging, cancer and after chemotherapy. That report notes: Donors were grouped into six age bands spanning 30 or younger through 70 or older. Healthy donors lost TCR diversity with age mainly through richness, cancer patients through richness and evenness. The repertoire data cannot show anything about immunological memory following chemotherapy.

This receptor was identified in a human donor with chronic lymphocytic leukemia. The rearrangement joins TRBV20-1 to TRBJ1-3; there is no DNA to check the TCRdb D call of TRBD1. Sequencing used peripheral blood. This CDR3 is CSAVTHPGTGNTIYF.